This TCR beta chain derives from a study of shared clonotypes between healthy human individuals (dated by TCRdb to the early 2020s). Turning to the overall study: Three men and two women, aged 18 to 49 years, made up the cohort. For each donor, CD4 naive and CD4 memory were each run on three plates, CD8 naive on two plates, and CD8 memory on one plate. To increase sequencing depth and limit assay-specific biases, different laboratories used diverse techniques to prepare libraries and sequence TCR repertoires. The study deeply sequenced blood TCR repertoires of five healthy adults to estimate repertoire size and the extent of clonotype sharing between individuals. Between about 0.9 and 10 billion PBMCs per donor were obtained by leukapheresis. On the study overall, not on this receptor specifically: Based on pairwise subsampling, the degree of clonotype sharing among donors was expected to be affected by sequencing depth. Sampling was restricted to blood, and TCR repertoires in tissues likely differ from the TCR repertoires found in blood. Sharing across several donors was observed for around 5% of naive CD4, over 3% of naive CD8, 2.3% of memory CD4, and less than 0.45% of memory CD8 clonotypes. Even with the large sequencing depth, rarefaction of the sorted-subset datasets indicated that sequencing was incomplete. Clonotypes shared by all four sorted-subset donors showed higher generation probabilities than non-shared clonotypes. Because the study included a small number of donors, the genetic and exposure-history diversity represented was limited. Naive subsets generally had larger estimated clonotype richness than memory subsets.

Cut back by 3 bases and 8 bases, the V and J ends lie 11 bases apart. The germline V gene (reference sequence) supplies CDR1 GTSNPN and CDR2 SVGIG. The CDR3 covers 11 residues, taking in both the cysteine and the phenylalanine. This entry keeps only the CDR3 DNA: 33 bases, framed from base 1. TCR CDR3 regions were amplified from genomic DNA by multiplex PCR using the deep immunoSEQ assay. For each cell subset, the extracted genomic DNA was distributed evenly across all wells of several immunoSEQ 96-well plates, and each plate served as one replicate. For sorted subsets, 200 ng of genomic DNA, equivalent to some 30,000 T cell genomes, went into each replicate PCR. Purified libraries were measured with a Qubit 3.0 fluorometer, size-checked on a Bioanalyzer 2100, and measured again with the KAPA Library Quantification kit. A separate single-read 150-cycle Illumina NextSeq 550 flow cell was used to sequence each immunoSEQ 96-well plate. The original pipeline was this. The immunoSEQ output contained only junctional sequences without quality scores, so filtering could not match that applied to full-length reads. To assign V/J genes and CDR3, sequences were annotated against IMGT germline references using PyIR, a Python wrapper for IgBLAST v1.9. Reads were filtered out if the reads had weak V/J assignments (E-value above 1e-6), no CDR3, stop codons, out-of-frame junctions, or ambiguous translated residues. A V3J clonotype was defined by an identical inferred V gene, J gene, and CDR3 amino acid sequence. To compute the percentage overlap between repertoires, the number of shared unique clonotypes was divided by the size of the smaller repertoire. RTK rarefaction, the Chao1 estimator, and Recon v2.1 estimates of unobserved clonotypes were used to assess repertoire richness. Generation probabilities were computed with OLGA for all TCRbeta clonotypes obtained by the gDNA method from several donors. This is the immuneACCESS table as TCRdb keeps it, with only in-frame sequences that have V and J called. A part of the clones is gone; compared with another copy, unresolved V genes explain less than half, and the rest is unexplained. V and J calls plus clone size are reproduced from that table; the DNA served to infer D and trimming. This sample has about 1 million clones in its table, and around 74% of those were observed once. The ten largest clones capture about 1.5% of the sample.

The donors were healthy, HIV-negative adults who had no recently reported acute infections or vaccinations. Only Caucasian adults living in Nashville, Tennessee, USA were represented among the donors. CD4+ T cells were enriched by magnetic negative selection, after which naive cells were positively selected on CD45RA and the negative fraction was taken as the memory subset. Blood was obtained by leukapheresis, after which PBMCs were separated by Ficoll-Histopaque density gradient centrifugation and cryopreserved in liquid nitrogen vapor phase. Purity and quantity of every magnetically sorted T cell population were checked by analytical flow cytometry. Each sorted fraction had its genomic DNA isolated and then quantified by UV absorbance on a Nanodrop 2000c. On this clone: The target of this receptor is not known. Base qualities are not recorded, but no much larger clone differs from it by a single base.

The TCR was taken from a man aged 18 to 30 in good health. The rearrangement joined TRBV30 to TRBJ2-7; the D gene assignment is ambiguous. Sequencing used memory CD4+ T cells sorted from blood. This sample's cell subset or site label indicates: CD45RA-negative fraction. The CDR3 is CAWRFRHQQYF. In nucleotide form, the sequence is TGTGCCTGGAGATTTCGGCACCAGCAGTACTTC.